One T cell receptor beta chain is described in this entry. The antigen remains unidentified. It is likely a read error, because the conserved phenylalanine at the end of the CDR3 is missing. The limits of the CDR3 on the DNA are not certain, so only TCRdb's listed CDR3 is given. These data belong to a study of T cell repertoires in cytomegalovirus infection. Each CDR3 protein gets one entry after TCRdb re-called the reads with MiXCR. The sample includes 680,000 or so distinct CDR3 sequences, around 35% of them seen just once. The CDR3 region is 10 residues in length, termini included. The TCR was taken from a human donor in good health (CMV status not recorded). Some clones in this sample may be carry-over from other donors' samples. The chain couples TRBV23-1 to TRBJ2-7. Being an ORF, TRBV23-1 has a function that is uncertain. The material was cultured PBMCs, obtained from culture after CMV antigen stimulation. This chain's CDR3 is CASSQSTDMS.